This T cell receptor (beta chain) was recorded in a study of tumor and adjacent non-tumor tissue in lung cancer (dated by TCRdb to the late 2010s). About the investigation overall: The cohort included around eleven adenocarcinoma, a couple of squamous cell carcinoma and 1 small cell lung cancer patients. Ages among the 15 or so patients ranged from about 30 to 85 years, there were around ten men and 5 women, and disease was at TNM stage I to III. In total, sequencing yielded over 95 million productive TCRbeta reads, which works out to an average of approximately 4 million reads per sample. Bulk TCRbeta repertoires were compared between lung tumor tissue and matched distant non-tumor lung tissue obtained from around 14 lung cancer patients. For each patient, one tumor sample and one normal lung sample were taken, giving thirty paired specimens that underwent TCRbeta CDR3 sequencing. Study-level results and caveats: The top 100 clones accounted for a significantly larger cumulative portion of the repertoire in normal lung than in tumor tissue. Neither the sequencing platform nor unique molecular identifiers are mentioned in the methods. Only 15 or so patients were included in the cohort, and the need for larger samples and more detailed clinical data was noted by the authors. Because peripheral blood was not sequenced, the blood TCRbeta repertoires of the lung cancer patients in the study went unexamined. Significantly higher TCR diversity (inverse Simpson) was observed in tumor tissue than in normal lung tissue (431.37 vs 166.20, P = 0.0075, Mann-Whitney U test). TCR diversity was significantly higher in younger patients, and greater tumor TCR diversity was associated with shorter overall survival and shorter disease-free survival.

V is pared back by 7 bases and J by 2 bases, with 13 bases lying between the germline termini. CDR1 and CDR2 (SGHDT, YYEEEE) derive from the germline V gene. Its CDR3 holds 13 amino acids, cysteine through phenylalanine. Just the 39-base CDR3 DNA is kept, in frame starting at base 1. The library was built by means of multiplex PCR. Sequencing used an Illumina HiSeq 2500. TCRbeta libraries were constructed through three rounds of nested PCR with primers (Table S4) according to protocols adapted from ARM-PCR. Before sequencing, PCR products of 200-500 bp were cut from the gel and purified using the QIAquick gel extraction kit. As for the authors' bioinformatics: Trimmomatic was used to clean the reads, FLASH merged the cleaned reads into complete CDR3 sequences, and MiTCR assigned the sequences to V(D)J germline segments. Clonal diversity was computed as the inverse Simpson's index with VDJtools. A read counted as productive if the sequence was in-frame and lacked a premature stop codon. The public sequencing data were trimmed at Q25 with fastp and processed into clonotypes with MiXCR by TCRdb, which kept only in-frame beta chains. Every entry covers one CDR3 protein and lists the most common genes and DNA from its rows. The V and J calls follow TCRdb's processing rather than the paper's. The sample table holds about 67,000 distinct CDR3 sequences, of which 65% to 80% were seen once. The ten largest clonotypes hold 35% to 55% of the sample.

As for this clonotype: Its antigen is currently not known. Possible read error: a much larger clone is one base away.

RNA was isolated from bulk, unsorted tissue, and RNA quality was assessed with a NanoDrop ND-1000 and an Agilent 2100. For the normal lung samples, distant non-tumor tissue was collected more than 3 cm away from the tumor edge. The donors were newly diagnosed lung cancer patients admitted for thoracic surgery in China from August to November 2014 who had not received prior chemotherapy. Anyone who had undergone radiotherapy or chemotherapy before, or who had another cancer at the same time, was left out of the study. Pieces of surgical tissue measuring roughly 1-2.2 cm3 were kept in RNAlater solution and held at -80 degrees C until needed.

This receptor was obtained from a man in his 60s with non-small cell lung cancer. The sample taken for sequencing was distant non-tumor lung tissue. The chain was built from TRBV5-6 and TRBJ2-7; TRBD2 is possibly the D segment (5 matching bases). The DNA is TGTGCCAGCTGCCGGACTGCAACCTACGAGCAGTACTTC. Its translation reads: CASCRTATYEQYF.